This TCR beta chain derives from a study of T cell responses to AZD1222 COVID-19 vaccine. Study-wide findings and caveats: Clonal diversity was possibly underestimated; the donors were predominantly white British and more often female.

On this clone itself: Its target is not known.

Method: immunoSEQ multiplex PCR; TCRdb's copy keeps in-frame clones and lacks some. The sample lists some 110,000 clones; 80% to 90% were seen once. The sequencing here drew on peripheral blood, taken on day 0 of AZD1222 vaccination. This clonotype originated in an adult in good health.

The CDR3 bases are TGTGCCAGCAGTTACTCGCAGGGGGCGAGAAACACCATATATTTT. This translates into CASSYSQGARNTIYF. This chain uses TRBV6-5 with TRBJ1-3; 8 positions match TRBD1. This CDR3 spans 15 amino acids. V shed 0 bases, J shed 5 bases, and the junction held 3 bases outside the gene matches. CDR1 is MNHEY, CDR2 SVGAGI, per germline.